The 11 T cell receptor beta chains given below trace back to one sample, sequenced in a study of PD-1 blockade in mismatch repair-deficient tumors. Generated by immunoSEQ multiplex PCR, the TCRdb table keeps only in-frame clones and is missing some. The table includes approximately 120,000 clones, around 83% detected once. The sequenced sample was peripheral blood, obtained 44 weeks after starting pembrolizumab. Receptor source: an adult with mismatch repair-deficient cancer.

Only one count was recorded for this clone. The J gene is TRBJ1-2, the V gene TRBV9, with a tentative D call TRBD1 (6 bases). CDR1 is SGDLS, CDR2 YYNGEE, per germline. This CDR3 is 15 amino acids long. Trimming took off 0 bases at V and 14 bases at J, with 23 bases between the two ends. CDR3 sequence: CASSVGTGFDPQRTF. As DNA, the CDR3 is TGTGCCAGCAGCGTAGGAACAGGGTTTGATCCCCAGCGGACCTTC.

The CDR3 loop reads CASSMRGSRVNYGYTF. CDR3 DNA: TGTGCCAGTAGTATGAGGGGAAGCAGGGTGAACTATGGCTACACCTTC. The chain joins TRBV19 to TRBJ1-2, with D possibly matching TRBD1 (5 bases). V lost 3 bases and J lost 2, with 16 bases in between. Germline V gives CDR1 LNHDA, CDR2 SQIVND (reference sequence). This CDR3 has 16 amino acids.

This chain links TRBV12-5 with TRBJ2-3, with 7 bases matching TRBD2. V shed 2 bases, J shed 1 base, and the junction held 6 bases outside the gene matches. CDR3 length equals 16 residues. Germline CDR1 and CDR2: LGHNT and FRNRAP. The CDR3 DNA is TGTGCTAGTGGTTTGACGCGGGGGTCACGCACAGATACGCAGTATTTT. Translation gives CASGLTRGSRTDTQYF.

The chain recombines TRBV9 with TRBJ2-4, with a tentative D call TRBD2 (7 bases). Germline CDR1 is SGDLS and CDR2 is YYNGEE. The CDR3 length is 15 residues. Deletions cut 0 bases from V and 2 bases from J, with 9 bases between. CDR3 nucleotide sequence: TGTGCCAGCAGCGTAGGCGGGGGCTCCAAAAACATTCAGTACTTC. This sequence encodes CASSVGGGSKNIQYF. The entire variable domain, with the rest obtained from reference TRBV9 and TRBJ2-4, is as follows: DSGVTQTPKHLITATGQRVTLRCSPRSGDLSVYWYQQSLDQGLQFLIQYYNGEERAKGNILERFSAQQFPDLHSELNLSSLELGDSALYFCASSVGGGSKNIQYFGAGTRLSVL.

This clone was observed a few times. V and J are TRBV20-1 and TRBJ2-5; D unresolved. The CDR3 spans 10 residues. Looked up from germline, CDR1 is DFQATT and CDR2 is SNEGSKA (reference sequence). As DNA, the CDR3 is TGCAGCGCTCTTGTAGAGACCCAGTACTTC. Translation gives CSALVETQYF.

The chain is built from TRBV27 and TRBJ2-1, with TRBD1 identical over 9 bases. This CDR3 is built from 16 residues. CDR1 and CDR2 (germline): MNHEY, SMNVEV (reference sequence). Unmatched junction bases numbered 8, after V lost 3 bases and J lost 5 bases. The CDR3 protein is CASSLTTGTGHNEQFF. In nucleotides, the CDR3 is TGTGCCAGCAGTTTGACGACCGGGACAGGGCACAATGAGCAGTTCTTC.

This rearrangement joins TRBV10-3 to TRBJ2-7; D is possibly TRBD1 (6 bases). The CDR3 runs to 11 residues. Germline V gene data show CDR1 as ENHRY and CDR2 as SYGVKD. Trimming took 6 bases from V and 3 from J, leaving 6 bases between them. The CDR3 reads CAIRDSYEQYF. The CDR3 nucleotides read TGTGCCATCAGGGACAGCTACGAGCAGTACTTC.

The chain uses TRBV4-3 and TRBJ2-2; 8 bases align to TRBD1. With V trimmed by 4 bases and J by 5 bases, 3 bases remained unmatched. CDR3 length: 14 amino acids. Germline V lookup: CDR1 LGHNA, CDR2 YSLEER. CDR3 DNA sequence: TGCGCCAGCAGCCGACAGGGGTGGACCGGGGAGCTGTTTTTT. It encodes CASSRQGWTGELFF.

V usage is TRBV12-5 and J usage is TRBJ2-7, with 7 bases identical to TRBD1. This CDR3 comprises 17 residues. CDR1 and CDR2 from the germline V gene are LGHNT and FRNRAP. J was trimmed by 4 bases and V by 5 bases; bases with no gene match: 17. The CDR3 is CASGKTLVTGYPYEQYF. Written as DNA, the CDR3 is TGTGCTAGTGGTAAAACTCTAGTGACAGGGTACCCTTACGAGCAGTACTTC.

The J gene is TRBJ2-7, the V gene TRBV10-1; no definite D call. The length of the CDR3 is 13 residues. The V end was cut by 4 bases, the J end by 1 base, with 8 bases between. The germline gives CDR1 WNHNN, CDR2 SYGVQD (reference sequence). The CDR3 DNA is TGCGCCAGCAGTGTGGCAGGTTCCTACGAGCAGTACTTC. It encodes CASSVAGSYEQYF.

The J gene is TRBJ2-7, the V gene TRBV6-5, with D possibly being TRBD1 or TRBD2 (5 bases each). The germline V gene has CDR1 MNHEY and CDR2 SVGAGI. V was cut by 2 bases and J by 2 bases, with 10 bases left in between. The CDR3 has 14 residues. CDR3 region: CASSYRDGAYEQYF. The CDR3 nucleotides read TGTGCCAGCAGTTACCGGGACGGAGCCTACGAGCAGTACTTC.